The 22 T cell receptor beta chains presented below share a single source sample, sequenced in a study of T cells in localized non-small cell lung cancer. The table came from immunoSEQ multiplex PCR; TCRdb's copy has only in-frame clones and leaves some out. The sample lists 130,000 or so clones, more than 70% seen once, with 1.5% to 2% in the top ten. Material: peripheral blood, obtained before any cancer treatment. These receptors all come from a female donor older than 55 with stage I lung adenocarcinoma.

Only one count was recorded for this clone. This chain links TRBV5-5 with TRBJ2-3; tentatively, D is TRBD2 (5 bases). V shed 7 bases and J shed 1 base, with 16 bases lying between them. CDR1 is SGHKS and CDR2 is YYEKEE in the germline V gene (reference sequence). The CDR3 has 15 residues. The CDR3 is CASVFDPGGTDTQYF. The CDR3 DNA sequence: TGTGCCAGCGTTTTTGACCCCGGGGGCACAGATACGCAGTATTTT.

V usage is TRBV28 and J usage is TRBJ2-5, with D tentatively TRBD1 (6 bases). The V end was cut by 6 bases, the J end by 6 bases, with 17 bases between. The CDR3 spans 14 residues. CDR1 is MDHEN, CDR2 SYDVKM, per germline. CDR3 in DNA: TGTGCCAGCAGGACTGGGACACCCGGGAAGACCCAGTACTTC. It specifies CASRTGTPGKTQYF.

This sequence joins TRBV7-6 and TRBJ2-2, with D unclear. V lost 1 base, J lost 5 bases, and 8 bases lay in between. There are 14 residues in the CDR3. The V gene's germline CDR1 is SGHVS and CDR2 FNYEAQ. The CDR3 sequence: CASSLVSATGELFF. The DNA for the CDR3 is TGTGCCAGCAGCTTAGTCTCGGCGACCGGGGAGCTGTTTTTT.

The rearrangement links TRBV6-1 to TRBJ1-5; perhaps TRBD1 as D (5 bases). The length of the CDR3 is 18 residues. Germline CDR1 and CDR2: MNHNS and SASEGT. The ends were cut back, 2 bases at V and 5 bases at J, with 22 bases in the middle. Here the CDR3 DNA reads TGTGCCAGCAGTGAAACCCTTCCCGGGACTCAGCGCGATCAGCCCCAGCATTTT. Its protein product is CASSETLPGTQRDQPQHF.

For this clone: The sample carries other DNA sequences with the same CDR3. The rearrangement uses TRBV5-1 and TRBJ2-5; D may be TRBD1 (5 bases). The CDR3 consists of 13 residues. CDR1 is SGHRS and CDR2 is YFSETQ in the germline V gene. The V gene lost 2 bases and the J gene lost 5 bases, with 10 bases spanning the gap. The CDR3 nucleotides read TGCGCCAGCAGCTTTTCACCAGGGGAGACCCAGTACTTC. Protein sequence: CASSFSPGETQYF.

This chain uses TRBV5-4 with TRBJ2-5, with D possibly matching TRBD2 (6 bases). The V gene lost 0 bases and the J gene lost 3 bases, with 9 bases spanning the gap. CDR1 and CDR2 from the germline V gene are SGHNT and YYREEE (reference sequence). The CDR3 totals 14 residues. This CDR3 is CASSLVGGKETQYF. The CDR3 nucleotides read TGTGCCAGCAGCTTGGTAGGCGGGAAAGAGACCCAGTACTTC.

V usage is TRBV6-5 and J usage is TRBJ2-1; 11 bases fit TRBD2. Germline-derived CDR1 and CDR2 are MNHEY and SVGAGI. The J segment lost 6 bases and the V segment lost 0 bases, leaving 4 bases of the junction unmatched. CDR3 length: 16 residues. The DNA of the CDR3 is TGTGCCAGCAGTTACTCGAATAGCGGGAGGGCCAATGAGCAGTTCTTC. It translates to CASSYSNSGRANEQFF.

The chain employs TRBV4-1 and TRBJ1-1, with a tentative D call TRBD1 (5 bases). Trimming cost V 4 bases and J 0 bases, with 18 bases left between them. Germline CDR1 is MGHRA and CDR2 is YSYEKL. The CDR3 length is 17 residues. The CDR3 DNA reads as TGCGCCAGCAGCCCAGGGTCGGAACCCGAGGTGAACACTGAAGCTTTCTTT. It codes for CASSPGSEPEVNTEAFF.

The chain has TRBV5-1 and TRBJ2-1; 8 bases line up with TRBD2. The CDR3 length is 18 residues. V lost 3 bases, J lost 4 bases, and 15 bases stayed unmatched. The germline V gene has CDR1 SGHRS and CDR2 YFSETQ. The CDR3 bases are TGCGCCAGCAGCTCGGGGCTCGAGGCGGGAGGTCGGTACAATGAGCAGTTCTTC. Translated, it gives CASSSGLEAGGRYNEQFF.

The CDR3 nucleotides are TGTGCCAGCAGTGAAGCTCTGTATCAGCCCCAGCATTTT. Its translation: CASSEALYQPQHF. The gene calls are TRBV2 and TRBJ1-5, with D uncertain. The length of the CDR3 is 13 residues. Trimming took 0 bases from V and 5 from J, leaving 5 bases between them. Germline CDR1 SNHLY, CDR2 FYNNEI.

This clone was counted a single time. The V call is TRBV29-1, the J call TRBJ2-2; D gene unclear. The V and J ends lost 0 bases and 0 bases respectively, with 11 bases between them. The CDR3 is 16 amino acids. Germline V lookup: CDR1 SQVTM, CDR2 ANQGSEA. The CDR3 DNA reads as TGCAGCGTTGAAGATGAGGCGAAGACGAACACCGGGGAGCTGTTTTTT. It codes for CSVEDEAKTNTGELFF.

The rearrangement uses TRBV5-1 and TRBJ1-2; maybe TRBD1 (5 bases). The length of the CDR3 is 15 residues. V shed 4 bases and J shed 4 bases, with 17 bases lying between them. The V gene's germline CDR1 is SGHRS and CDR2 YFSETQ. CDR3 in amino acids: CASSQMTAGIYGYTF. CDR3 bases: TGCGCCAGCAGCCAAATGACAGCAGGGATCTATGGCTACACCTTC.

The chain has TRBV10-1 and TRBJ2-1, with TRBD2 matching 8 bases. CDR1 and CDR2 from the germline V gene are WNHNN and SYGVQD (reference sequence). The junction had 3 bases not matched to a gene; V was cut back by 5 bases and J by 0 bases. The CDR3 consists of 15 residues. CDR3 in DNA: TGCGCCAGCAGTAGCGGGGGAAGCTCCTACAATGAGCAGTTCTTC. It codes for CASSSGGSSYNEQFF.

The rearrangement uses TRBV4-2 and TRBJ1-1; D unresolved. Trimming shortened V by 1 base and J by 3 bases, and 9 bases separated the two germline ends. The CDR3 runs 14 residues. Germline V gene sequence: CDR1 LGHNA, CDR2 YNFKEQ. The CDR3 loop is CASSQVGVDTEAFF. As DNA, the CDR3 is TGTGCCAGCAGCCAAGTTGGGGTGGACACTGAAGCTTTCTTT.

The rearrangement joins TRBV7-2 to TRBJ2-2, with 12 nucleotides matching TRBD2. The germline V gene encodes CDR1 SGHTA and CDR2 FQGNSA. The CDR3 sequence is 18 residues long. V was pared by 6 bases and J by 4 bases, with 12 bases of the junction left unmatched. CDR3 amino acids: CASSRTGLAGTSTGELFF. The DNA of the CDR3 is TGTGCCAGCAGTCGAACCGGACTAGCGGGGACTTCCACCGGGGAGCTGTTTTTT. The full variable domain, in which reference TRBV7-2 and TRBJ2-2 provide the parts outside the CDR3, is GAGVSQSPSNKVTEKGKDVELRCDPISGHTALYWYRQSLGQGLEFLIYFQGNSAPDKSGLPSDRFSAERTGGSVSTLTIQRTQQEDSAVYLCASSRTGLAGTSTGELFFGEGSRLTVL.

The V and J genes are TRBV6-5 and TRBJ2-2; 8 nucleotides match TRBD2. Germline V gives CDR1 MNHEY, CDR2 SVGAGI. CDR3 length: 14 amino acids. J was trimmed by 6 bases and V by 7 bases; bases with no gene match: 7. The CDR3 spells CASKTGLASGELFF. CDR3 sequence (DNA): TGTGCCAGCAAGACCGGACTAGCATCCGGGGAGCTGTTTTTT.

The V and J genes are TRBV19 and TRBJ2-7, with D perhaps matching TRBD2 (6 bases). CDR1 and CDR2 from the germline V gene are LNHDA and SQIVND (reference sequence). V lost 3 bases, J lost 2 bases, and 11 bases lay in between. The CDR3 has 14 amino acids. The CDR3 reads CASSMAAGTYEQYF. The CDR3 bases are TGTGCCAGTAGTATGGCCGCGGGGACCTACGAGCAGTACTTC.

This chain links TRBV7-9 with TRBJ2-7; D possibly corresponds to TRBD1 (7 bases). Trimming pared 5 bases from V and 5 bases from J, leaving 16 bases between. Germline V gene data show CDR1 as SEHNR and CDR2 as FQNEAQ (reference sequence). The CDR3 has 14 residues. The CDR3 loop reads CASSRRDSPHEQYF. The CDR3 coding sequence is TGTGCCAGCAGCCGGCGGGACAGCCCCCACGAGCAGTACTTC.

This clone has more than one count but fewer than ten. V gene TRBV5-4 combines with J gene TRBJ2-3; 9 bases are shared with TRBD2. V was pared by 6 bases and J by 0 bases, with 11 bases of the junction left unmatched. The CDR3 extends over 17 amino acids. CDR1 and CDR2 (germline): SGHNT, YYREEE (reference sequence). The CDR3 DNA reads TGTGCCAGCAACTTAGCGGGAGCCCTTTCTAGCACAGATACGCAGTATTTT. Protein: CASNLAGALSSTDTQYF.

The chain recombines TRBV10-1 with TRBJ2-1, with D tentatively TRBD2 (6 bases). Germline CDR1 and CDR2: WNHNN and SYGVQD (reference sequence). Between the trimmed V and J ends, which lost 0 bases and 5 bases, there was a span of 17 bases. The CDR3 has 17 residues. The CDR3 protein is CASSESNGAGGNNEQFF. In DNA form, the CDR3 reads TGCGCCAGCAGTGAGTCGAATGGGGCAGGAGGGAACAATGAGCAGTTCTTC.

CDR3 coding DNA: TGCGCCAGCAGCTTGGATGGGGGAGCAGATACGCAGTATTTT. It translates to CASSLDGGADTQYF. This rearrangement joins TRBV5-1 to TRBJ2-3; the D call may be TRBD1 or TRBD2 (5 bases each). The CDR3 spans 14 residues. Germline V gene sequence: CDR1 SGHRS, CDR2 YFSETQ. The ends were cut back, 0 bases at V and 4 bases at J, with 9 bases in the middle.

The chain employs TRBV5-4 and TRBJ2-3, with D perhaps TRBD1 (5 bases). Deletions cut 2 bases from V and 7 bases from J, with 8 bases between. The CDR3 is 12 residues long. Germline-derived CDR1 and CDR2 are SGHNT and YYREEE (reference sequence). The chain's CDR3 is CASSLQENTQYF. Here the CDR3 DNA reads TGTGCCAGCAGCTTACAGGAGAATACGCAGTATTTT.